The 5 T cell receptor beta chains presented below share a single source sample, sequenced in a study of response to subunit inactivated influenza vaccine (dated by TCRdb to between 2017 and 2018). Library method: RT-PCR. TCRdb lists the instrument as Illumina HiSeq 2500. TCRdb passed the public sequencing reads through fastp at Q25 and MiXCR, retaining productive beta sequences. Each record represents a unique CDR3 protein, reported with the most common genes and DNA among its rows. Within this sample are about 780,000 distinct CDR3 sequences, with roughly 18% of them counted one time only. Together, the top ten hold around 9.9% of the sample. Sequencing used PBMCs from blood, obtained roughly 5 days after vaccination. These receptors all come from a man between 50 and 59 years old who received an inactivated influenza vaccine. Donor details come from another sample of the same person, matched by shared clones.

In this sample, this clonotype turned up many times. The chain recombines TRBV15 with TRBJ2-3; 10 bases are a match to TRBD2. The germline V gene has CDR1 LNHNV and CDR2 YYDKDF (reference sequence). J was trimmed by 6 bases and V by 3 bases; bases with no gene match: 9. The CDR3 loop spans 16 amino acids. The CDR3 here is CATSSDSGRFSDTQYF. The CDR3 bases are TGTGCCACCAGCAGTGATAGCGGGAGGTTCTCGGATACGCAGTATTTT.

This sequence joins TRBV20-1 and TRBJ1-4; D unresolved. Trimming took off 3 bases at V and 5 bases at J, with 7 bases between the two ends. Germline V gives CDR1 DFQATT, CDR2 SNEGSKA (reference sequence). This CDR3 region has 12 residues. The CDR3 sequence is CSARKQNEKLFF. CDR3 DNA: TGCAGTGCTAGGAAGCAGAATGAAAAACTGTTTTTT.

The sample holds a few counts of this clonotype. The chain carries TRBV5-5 and TRBJ2-1, with 7 bases aligning to TRBD2. V lost 1 base and J lost 5; bases outside the gene matches: 3. Looked up from germline, CDR1 is SGHKS and CDR2 is YYEKEE (reference sequence). The CDR3 contains 14 residues. CDR3 nucleotides: TGTGCCAGCAGCTTGAAGCGGGGCCACAATGAGCAGTTCTTC. Translated: CASSLKRGHNEQFF.

The genes are TRBV7-2 and TRBJ1-1; D gene unclear. Germline CDR1 and CDR2: SGHTA and FQGNSA. Trimming pared 1 base from V and 5 bases from J, leaving 11 bases between. This CDR3 has 14 amino acids. The CDR3 here is CASSLVFAQTEAFF. The CDR3 DNA follows: TGTGCCAGCAGCTTAGTGTTTGCACAAACTGAAGCTTTCTTT.

Many counts were recorded for this clonotype. The rearrangement links TRBV7-9 to TRBJ2-1, with 13 bases that match TRBD2. The CDR3 spans 15 residues. With 5 bases clipped from V and 8 bases from J, the junction kept 6 bases outside the gene matches. Germline V lookup: CDR1 SEHNR, CDR2 FQNEAQ (reference sequence). The CDR3 DNA follows: TGTGCCAGCAGCATCGGACTAGCGGGAGTGCATGAGCAGTTCTTC. As protein: CASSIGLAGVHEQFF.